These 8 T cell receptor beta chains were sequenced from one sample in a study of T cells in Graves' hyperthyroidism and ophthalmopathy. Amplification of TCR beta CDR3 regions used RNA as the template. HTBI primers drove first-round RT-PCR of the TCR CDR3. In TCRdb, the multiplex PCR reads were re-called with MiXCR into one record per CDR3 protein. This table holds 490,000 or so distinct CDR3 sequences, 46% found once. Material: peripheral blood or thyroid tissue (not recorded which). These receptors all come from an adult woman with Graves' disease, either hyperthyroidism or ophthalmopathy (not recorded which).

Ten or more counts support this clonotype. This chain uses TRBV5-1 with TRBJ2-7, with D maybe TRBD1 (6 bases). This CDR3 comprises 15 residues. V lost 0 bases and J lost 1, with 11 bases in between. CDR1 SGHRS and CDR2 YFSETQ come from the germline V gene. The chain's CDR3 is CASSLVGQRSYEQYF. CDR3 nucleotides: TGCGCCAGCAGCTTGGTAGGACAGAGGTCCTACGAGCAGTACTTC.

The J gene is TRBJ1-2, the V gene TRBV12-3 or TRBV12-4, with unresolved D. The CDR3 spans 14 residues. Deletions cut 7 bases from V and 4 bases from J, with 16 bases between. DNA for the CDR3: TGTGCCAGCACCCTGACTAGCGGAGGCTATGGCTACACCTTC. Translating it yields CASTLTSGGYGYTF.

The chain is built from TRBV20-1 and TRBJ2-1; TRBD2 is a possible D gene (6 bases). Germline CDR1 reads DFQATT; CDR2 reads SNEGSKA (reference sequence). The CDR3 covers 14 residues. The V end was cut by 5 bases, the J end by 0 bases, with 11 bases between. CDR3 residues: CSAPGGSSYNEQFF. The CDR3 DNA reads TGCAGTGCTCCCGGGGGAAGCTCCTACAATGAGCAGTTCTTC.

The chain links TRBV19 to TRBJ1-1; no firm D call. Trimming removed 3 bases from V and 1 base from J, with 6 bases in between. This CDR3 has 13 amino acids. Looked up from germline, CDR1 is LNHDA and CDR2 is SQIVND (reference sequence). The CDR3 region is CASSIKPNTEAFF. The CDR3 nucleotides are TGTGCCAGTAGTATTAAACCGAACACTGAAGCTTTCTTT.

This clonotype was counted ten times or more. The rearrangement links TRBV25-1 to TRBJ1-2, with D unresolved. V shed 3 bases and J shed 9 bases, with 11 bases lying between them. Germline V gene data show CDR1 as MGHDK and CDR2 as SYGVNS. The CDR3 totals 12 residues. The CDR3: CASSDFDKSYTF. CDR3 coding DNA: TGTGCCAGCAGTGACTTCGACAAGAGCTACACCTTC.

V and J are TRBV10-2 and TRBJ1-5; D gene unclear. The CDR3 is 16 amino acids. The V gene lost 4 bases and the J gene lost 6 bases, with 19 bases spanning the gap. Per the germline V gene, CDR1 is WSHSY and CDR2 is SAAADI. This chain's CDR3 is CASSARGPDRRQPQHF. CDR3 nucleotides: TGCGCCAGCAGTGCTCGTGGGCCCGATCGGCGTCAGCCCCAGCATTTT.

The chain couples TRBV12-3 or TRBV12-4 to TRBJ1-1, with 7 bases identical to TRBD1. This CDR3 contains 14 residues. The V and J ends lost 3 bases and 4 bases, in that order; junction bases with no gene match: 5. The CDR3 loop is CASSFRTGATEAFF. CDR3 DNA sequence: TGTGCCAGCAGTTTCAGGACAGGAGCCACTGAAGCTTTCTTT.

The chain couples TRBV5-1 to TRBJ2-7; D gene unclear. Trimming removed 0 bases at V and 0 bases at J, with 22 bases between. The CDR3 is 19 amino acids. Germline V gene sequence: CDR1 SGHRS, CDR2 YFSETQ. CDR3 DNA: TGCGCCAGCAGCTTGGGCGAAGATAGCCTTACTACCTCCTCCTACGAGCAGTACTTC. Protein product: CASSLGEDSLTTSSYEQYF.